This T cell receptor (beta chain) was captured in a study of T cells in localized non-small cell lung cancer. Study-wide results and limits: Tumor showed lower T cell clonality than uninvolved adjacent lung, where it was highest. Heterogeneity remains possible because sequencing was limited to only one tumor region. Researchers found a median approximately 55 of the top 100 tumor clones in adjacent lung. Greater blood T cell density accompanied longer overall survival.

Only in-frame clones appear in the TCRdb table, and some are missing; sequencing was by immunoSEQ multiplex PCR. The data hold 11,000 to 15,000 clones, with 80% to 85% observed a single time. The CDR3 has 16 residues. Germline CDR1 reads SEHNR; CDR2 reads FQNEAQ (reference sequence). V lost 3 bases, J lost 1 base, and 5 bases stayed unmatched. As for this clone: Its target is not known.

The sequences come from peripheral blood, collected before any cancer treatment. The genes are TRBV7-9 and TRBJ2-7; 11 bases map to TRBD2. This receptor was obtained from a female donor older than 55 with stage I squamous cell lung carcinoma. The CDR3 DNA reads as TGTGCCAGCAGCTTGCGGGGGACTAGCGGTTCCTACGAGCAGTACTTC. Its translation is CASSLRGTSGSYEQYF.